This T cell receptor (beta chain) derives from a study of CD8+CD57+ T cells in acquired aplastic anemia. CDR3 length equals 14 residues. Looked up from germline, CDR1 is SGHRS and CDR2 is YFSETQ. Trimming cost V 4 bases and J 0 bases, with 11 bases left between them. Genomic DNA acted as the template from which TCR beta VDJ combination and CDR3 sequence profiling were carried out. TCRdb reanalysed the reads using MiXCR and keeps one entry per CDR3 protein. Of roughly 180,000 distinct CDR3 sequences detected, 64% appear once; the ten largest clones hold just over 45%. V gene TRBV5-1 combines with J gene TRBJ2-7; TRBD2 might be the D (5 bases). The sequenced sample was sorted CD4+, CD8+, or CD8+CD57+ T cells (not recorded which) from PBMCs. The sequence was obtained from a human donor with severe aplastic anemia or a healthy control (not recorded which). The CDR3 protein is CASSPEADSYEQYF. The CDR3 DNA follows: TGCGCCAGCAGCCCGGAGGCAGACTCCTACGAGCAGTACTTC.